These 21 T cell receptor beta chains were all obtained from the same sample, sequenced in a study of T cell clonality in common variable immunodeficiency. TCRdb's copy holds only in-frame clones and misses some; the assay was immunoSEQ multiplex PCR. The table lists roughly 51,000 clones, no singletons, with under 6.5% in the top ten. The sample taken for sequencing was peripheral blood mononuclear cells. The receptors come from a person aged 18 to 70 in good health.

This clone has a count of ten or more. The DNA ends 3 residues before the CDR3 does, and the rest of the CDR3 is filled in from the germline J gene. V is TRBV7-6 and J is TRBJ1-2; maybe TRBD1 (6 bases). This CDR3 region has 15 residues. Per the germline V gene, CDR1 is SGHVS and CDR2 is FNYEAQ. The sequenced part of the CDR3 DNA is TGTGCCAGCAGCTTAAATCAGGGGCGCGGTGGCGGC. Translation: CASSLNQGRGGG. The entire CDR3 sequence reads CASSLNQGRGGGYTF. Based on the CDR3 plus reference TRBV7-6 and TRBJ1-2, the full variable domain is GAGVSQSPRYKVTKRGQDVALRCDPISGHVSLYWYRQALGQGPEFLTYFNYEAQQDKSGLPNDRFSAERPEGSISTLTIQRTEQRDSAMYRCASSLNQGRGGGYTFGSGTRLTVV.

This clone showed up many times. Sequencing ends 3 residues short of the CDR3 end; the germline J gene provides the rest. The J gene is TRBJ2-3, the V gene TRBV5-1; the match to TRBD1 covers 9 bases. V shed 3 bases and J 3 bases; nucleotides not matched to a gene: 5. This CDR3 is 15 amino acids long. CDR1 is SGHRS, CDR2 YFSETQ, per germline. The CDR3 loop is CASSWDRVGTDTQYF. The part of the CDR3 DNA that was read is TGCGCCAGCAGCTGGGACAGGGTGGGAACAGATACG.

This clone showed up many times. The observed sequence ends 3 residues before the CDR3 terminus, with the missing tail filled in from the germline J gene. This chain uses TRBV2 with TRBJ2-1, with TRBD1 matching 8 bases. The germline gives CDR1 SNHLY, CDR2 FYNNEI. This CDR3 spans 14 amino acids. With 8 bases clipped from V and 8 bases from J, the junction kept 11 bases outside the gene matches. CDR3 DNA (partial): TGTGCCAGCCAGGCAGGGGGCGCAATCTATGAG. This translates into CASQAGGAIYE. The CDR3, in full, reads CASQAGGAIYEQFF.

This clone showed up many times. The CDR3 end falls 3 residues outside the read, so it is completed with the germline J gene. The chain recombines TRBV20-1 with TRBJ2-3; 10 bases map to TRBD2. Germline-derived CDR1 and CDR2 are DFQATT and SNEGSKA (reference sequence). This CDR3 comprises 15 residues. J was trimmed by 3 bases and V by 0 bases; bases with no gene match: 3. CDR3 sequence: CSARDLAGATDTQYF. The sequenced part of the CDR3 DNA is TGCAGTGCTAGAGATCTAGCGGGAGCGACAGATACG.

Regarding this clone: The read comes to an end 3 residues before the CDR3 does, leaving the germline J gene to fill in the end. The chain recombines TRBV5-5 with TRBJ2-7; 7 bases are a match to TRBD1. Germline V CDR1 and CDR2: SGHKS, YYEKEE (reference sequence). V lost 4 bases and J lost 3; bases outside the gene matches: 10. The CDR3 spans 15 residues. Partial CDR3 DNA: TGTGCCAGCAGCATCATCGACAGGGCTGGCTACGAG. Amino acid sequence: CASSIIDRAGYE. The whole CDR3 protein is CASSIIDRAGYEQYF.

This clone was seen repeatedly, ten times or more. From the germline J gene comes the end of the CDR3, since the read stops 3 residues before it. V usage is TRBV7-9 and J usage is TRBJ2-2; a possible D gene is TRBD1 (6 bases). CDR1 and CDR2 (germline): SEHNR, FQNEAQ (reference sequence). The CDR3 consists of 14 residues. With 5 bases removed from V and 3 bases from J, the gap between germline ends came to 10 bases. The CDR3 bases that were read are TGTGCCAGCAGCGGATACAGGGACACCGGGGAG. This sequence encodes CASSGYRDTGE. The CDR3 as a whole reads CASSGYRDTGELFF. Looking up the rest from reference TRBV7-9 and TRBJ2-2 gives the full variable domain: DTGVSQNPRHKITKRGQNVTFRCDPISEHNRLYWYRQTLGQGPEFLTYFQNEAQLEKSRLLSDRFSAERPKGSFSTLEIQRTEQGDSAMYLCASSGYRDTGELFFGEGSRLTVL.

The DNA read from the CDR3 is TGTGCCAGCAGCGATATCACAGATACC. It encodes CASSDITDT. The CDR3, in full, reads CASSDITDTYTF. V and J are TRBV7-9 and TRBJ1-2; D ambiguous. Read data end 3 residues before the CDR3 end; the end is taken from the germline J gene. The CDR3 length is 12 residues. Germline V gene sequence: CDR1 SEHNR, CDR2 FQNEAQ (reference sequence).

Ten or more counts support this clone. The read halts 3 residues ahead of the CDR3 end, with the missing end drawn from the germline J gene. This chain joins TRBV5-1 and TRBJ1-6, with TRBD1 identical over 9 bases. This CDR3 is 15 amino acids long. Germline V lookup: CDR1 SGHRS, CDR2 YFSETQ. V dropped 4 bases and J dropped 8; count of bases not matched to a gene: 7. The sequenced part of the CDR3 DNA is TGCGCCAGCAGCATGGGACAGGGTTCGCATTCACCC. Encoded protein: CASSMGQGSHSP. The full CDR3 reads CASSMGQGSHSPLHF.

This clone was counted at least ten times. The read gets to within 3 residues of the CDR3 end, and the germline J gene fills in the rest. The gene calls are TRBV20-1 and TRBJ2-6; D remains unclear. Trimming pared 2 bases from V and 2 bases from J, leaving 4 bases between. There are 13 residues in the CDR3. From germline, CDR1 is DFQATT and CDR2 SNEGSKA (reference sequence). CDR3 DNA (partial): TGCAGTGCTAGATTAGCTGGGGCCAACGTC. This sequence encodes CSARLAGANV. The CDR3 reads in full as CSARLAGANVLTF.

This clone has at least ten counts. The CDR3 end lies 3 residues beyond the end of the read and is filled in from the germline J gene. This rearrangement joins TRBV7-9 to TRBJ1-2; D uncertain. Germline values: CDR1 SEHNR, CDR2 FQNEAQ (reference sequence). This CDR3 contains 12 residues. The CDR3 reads CASSLDSGGYTF. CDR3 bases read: TGTGCCAGCAGCTTAGACAGCGGGGGC.

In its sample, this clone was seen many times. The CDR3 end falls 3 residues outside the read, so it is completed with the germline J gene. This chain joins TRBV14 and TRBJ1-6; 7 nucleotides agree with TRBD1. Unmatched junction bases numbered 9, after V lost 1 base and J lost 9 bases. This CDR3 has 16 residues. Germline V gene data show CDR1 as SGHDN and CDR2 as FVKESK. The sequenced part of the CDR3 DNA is TGTGCCAGCAGCCAAGGGACCGGGACAGTTGCTTCACCC. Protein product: CASSQGTGTVASP. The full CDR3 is CASSQGTGTVASPLHF.

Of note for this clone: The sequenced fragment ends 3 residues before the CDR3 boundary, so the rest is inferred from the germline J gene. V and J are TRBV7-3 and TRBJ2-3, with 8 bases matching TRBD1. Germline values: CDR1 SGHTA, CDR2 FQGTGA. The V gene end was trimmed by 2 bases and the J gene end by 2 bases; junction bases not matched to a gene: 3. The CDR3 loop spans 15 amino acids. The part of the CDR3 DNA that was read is TGTGCCAGCAGCTTAGGACAGGGAAACACAGATACG. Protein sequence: CASSLGQGNTDT. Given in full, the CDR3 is CASSLGQGNTDTQYF.

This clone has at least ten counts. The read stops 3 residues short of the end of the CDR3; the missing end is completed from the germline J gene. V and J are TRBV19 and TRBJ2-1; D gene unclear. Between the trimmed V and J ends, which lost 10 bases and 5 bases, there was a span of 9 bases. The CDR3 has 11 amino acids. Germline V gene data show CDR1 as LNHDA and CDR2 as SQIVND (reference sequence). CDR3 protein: CATIENNEQFF. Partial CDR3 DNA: TGTGCCACCATAGAAAACAATGAG.

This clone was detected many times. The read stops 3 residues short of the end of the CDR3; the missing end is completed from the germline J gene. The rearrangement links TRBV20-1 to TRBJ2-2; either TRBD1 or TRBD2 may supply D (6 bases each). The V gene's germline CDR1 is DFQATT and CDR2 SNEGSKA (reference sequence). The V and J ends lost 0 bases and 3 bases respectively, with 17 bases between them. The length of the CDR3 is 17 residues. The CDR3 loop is CSARDPLGGGDTGELFF. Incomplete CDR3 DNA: TGCAGTGCTAGAGATCCCTTAGGGGGAGGAGACACCGGGGAG.

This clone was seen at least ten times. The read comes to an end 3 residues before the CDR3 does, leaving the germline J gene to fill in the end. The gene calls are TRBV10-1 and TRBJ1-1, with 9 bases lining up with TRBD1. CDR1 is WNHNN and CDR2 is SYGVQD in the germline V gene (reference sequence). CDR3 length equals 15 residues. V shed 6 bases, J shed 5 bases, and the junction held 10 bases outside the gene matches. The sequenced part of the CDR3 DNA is TGCGCCAGCAGAGGATCCGGACAGGGGATGACTGAA. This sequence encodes CASRGSGQGMTE. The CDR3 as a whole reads CASRGSGQGMTEAFF.

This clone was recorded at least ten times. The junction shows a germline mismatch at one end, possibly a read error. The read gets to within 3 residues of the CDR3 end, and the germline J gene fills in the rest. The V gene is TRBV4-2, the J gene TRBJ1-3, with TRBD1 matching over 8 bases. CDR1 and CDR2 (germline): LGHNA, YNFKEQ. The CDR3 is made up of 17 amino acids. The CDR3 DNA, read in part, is TGCGCCAGCAGCCAAGATATCGACAGGGGAGTGGGAAACACC. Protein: CASSQDIDRGVGNT. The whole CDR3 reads CASSQDIDRGVGNTIYF.

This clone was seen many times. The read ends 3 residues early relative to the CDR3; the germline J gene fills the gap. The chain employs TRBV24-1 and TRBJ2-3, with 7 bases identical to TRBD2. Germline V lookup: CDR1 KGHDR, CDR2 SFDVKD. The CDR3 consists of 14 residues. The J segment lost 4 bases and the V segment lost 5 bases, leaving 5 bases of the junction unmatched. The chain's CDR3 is CATSGREFADTQYF. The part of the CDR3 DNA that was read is TGTGCCACCAGTGGGCGGGAGTTCGCAGATACG.

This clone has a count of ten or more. CDR3 protein: CASSQALSLNTEAFF. CDR3 bases read: TGCGCCAGCAGCCAAGCTCTTTCCCTGAACACTGAA. This chain links TRBV4-1 with TRBJ1-1; D gene unclear. The CDR3 end falls 3 residues outside the read, so it is completed with the germline J gene. Trimming took off 1 base at V and 0 bases at J, with 9 bases between the two ends. The germline gives CDR1 MGHRA, CDR2 YSYEKL. This CDR3 has 15 residues.

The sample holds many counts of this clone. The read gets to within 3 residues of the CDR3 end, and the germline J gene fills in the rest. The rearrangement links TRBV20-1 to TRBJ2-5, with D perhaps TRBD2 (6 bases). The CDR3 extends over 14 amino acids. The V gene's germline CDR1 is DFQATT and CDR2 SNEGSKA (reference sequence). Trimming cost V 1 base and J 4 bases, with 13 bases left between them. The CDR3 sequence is CSARATSPRETQYF. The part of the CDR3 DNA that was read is TGCAGTGCTAGAGCGACTAGTCCCAGAGAGACC.

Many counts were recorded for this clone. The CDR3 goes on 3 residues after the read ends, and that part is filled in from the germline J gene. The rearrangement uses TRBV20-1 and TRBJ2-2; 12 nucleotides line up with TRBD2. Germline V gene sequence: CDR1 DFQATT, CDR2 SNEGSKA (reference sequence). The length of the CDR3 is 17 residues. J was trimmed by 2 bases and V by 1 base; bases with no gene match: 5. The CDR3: CSARAGTSGFNTGELFF. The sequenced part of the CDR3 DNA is TGCAGTGCTAGAGCTGGGACTAGCGGGTTTAACACCGGGGAG.

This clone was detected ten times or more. The DNA read from the CDR3 is TGCGCCAGCAGCTTACCCACAAGCGGGACCTACGAG. Translation gives CASSLPTSGTYE. The full CDR3 reads CASSLPTSGTYEQYF. The chain uses TRBV5-1 and TRBJ2-7; 7 positions match TRBD2. The CDR3 extends 3 residues past the end of the read, so its final part is completed from the germline J gene. The CDR3 sequence is 15 residues long. Germline V gives CDR1 SGHRS, CDR2 YFSETQ. V shed 2 bases, J shed 2 bases, and the junction held 7 bases outside the gene matches.